This TCR beta chain was profiled in a study of response to subunit inactivated influenza vaccine (dated by TCRdb to between 2017 and 2018). A note on the overall study: To follow how T cells responded to a trivalent subunit inactivated influenza vaccine, the researchers relied on deep quantitative profiling of the T cell receptor repertoire.

The method was RT-PCR. The run used an Illumina HiSeq 2500. TCRdb cleaned the public reads at Q25 with fastp, built clones with MiXCR and kept in-frame beta chains. Every distinct CDR3 protein forms one entry, paired with its most common genes and DNA. The sample table contains a few hundred thousand distinct CDR3 sequences; only one count was recorded for over 9% of them. The top ten clonotypes cover around 10% of the sample. Measured from the cysteine to the phenylalanine, the CDR3 is 15 residues long. The DNA shown is the 45-base CDR3, in frame from base 1. The germline V gene (reference sequence) supplies CDR1 GTSNPN and CDR2 SVGIG. In regard to this clonotype: The antigen it recognizes is unknown. A much larger clone differs from this one at a single base, so this may be a read error.

General conclusions and limits of the study: The authors suggested that each seasonal influenza vaccination may recruit only a limited number of new T cells.

These data were also filed under a second study, of T cells expressing NK-cell markers. That second publication adds: 5'RACE template switching, by which a universal primer site and unique molecular identifiers were added, was used to make TCR beta cDNA libraries. In sorted CD3+CD56+NKG2C+, CD3+CD56+NKG2C- and CD3+CD56-NKG2C+ T-cell subsets from about eight donors, TCR beta-chain repertoires were profiled. Among the eight sequenced donors, seven were HCMV-seropositive and one was HCMV-seronegative. In several experiments an anti-gammadeltaTCR antibody was added to restrict sorting to alphabetaTCR-expressing T cells. In more than 5 donors, the dominant CD3+CD56+NKG2C+ clonotypes ranked among the top 10 CD8+ clonotypes, making up about 1.0-7.5% of CD8+ T cells. Those dominant clonotypes were again the most abundant among CD3+CD56-NKG2C+ cells in several donors, at about 25-60.1%. Whether the expanded NKG2C-expressing T cell clones were specific for HCMV antigens remained unclear. Randomly selected healthy volunteers, three men and five women, were used as the eight sequenced donors. HCMV-specific IgG was detected in serum with a commercial ELISA kit to determine HCMV serostatus. Ficoll density gradient centrifugation was used to isolate peripheral blood mononuclear cells from blood. For about 6 donors, unsorted PBMC were also used to sequence bulk peripheral blood T-cell repertoires. cDNA synthesis was primed from the TCR beta constant segment, followed by two successive PCR amplification steps. Illumina HiSeq 2000/2500, MiSeq or NextSeq was used to sequence libraries as 2 x 150 bp reads. MIGEC was used to demultiplex reads and group reads by UMI, and MiTCR was used to assemble and quantify clonotypes. To remove erroneous sequences, TCR cDNA sequences were retained only when supported by two or more reads. Downstream repertoire analysis used the tcR package, and clonotypes were matched across fractions by CDR3 nucleotide sequence plus V segment. VDJmatch was used to annotate antigen specificity against VDJdb, with one amino acid substitution in CDR3 permitted.

This material consisted of PBMCs from blood, taken on the day of vaccination. The origin of this receptor is a man aged 50 to 60 who received an inactivated influenza vaccine. Donor details come from another sample of the same person, matched by shared clones. Rearrangement joined TRBV30 to TRBJ2-6; 9 bases in the junction line up with TRBD1. The CDR3 corresponds to CTWGTGYTGANVLTF. The DNA is as follows: TGTACCTGGGGGACAGGGTATACTGGGGCCAACGTCCTGACTTTC.